This paragraph reports one T cell receptor beta chain. V lost 6 bases, J lost 0 bases, and 5 bases stayed unmatched. The CDR3 spans 13 residues. Germline V gene lookup returns CDR1 SQVTM and CDR2 ANQGSEA. DNA at 150 to 250 ng, about 30,000 T cell genomes, went into sorted-subset replicate PCRs. Some clones are missing from TCRdb's copy, which holds only in-frame ones; the method was immunoSEQ multiplex PCR. This sample has 800,000 to 950,000 clones, with 90% to 97% found just once. The data were obtained in a study of shared clonotypes between healthy human individuals. It was CD45RO-negative cells, positively selected for CCR7, that made up naive CD8 cells, with terminally differentiated effector memory CD45RA+ cells excluded.

The specimen was naive CD8+ T cells sorted from blood. The chain couples TRBV29-1 to TRBJ2-7; 7 bases agree with TRBD1. The source of this sequence is a man aged 30 to 39 in good health. The DNA of the CDR3 is TGCAGCGTCTTACAGGGGCGCTCCTACGAGCAGTACTTC. This codes for CSVLQGRSYEQYF.